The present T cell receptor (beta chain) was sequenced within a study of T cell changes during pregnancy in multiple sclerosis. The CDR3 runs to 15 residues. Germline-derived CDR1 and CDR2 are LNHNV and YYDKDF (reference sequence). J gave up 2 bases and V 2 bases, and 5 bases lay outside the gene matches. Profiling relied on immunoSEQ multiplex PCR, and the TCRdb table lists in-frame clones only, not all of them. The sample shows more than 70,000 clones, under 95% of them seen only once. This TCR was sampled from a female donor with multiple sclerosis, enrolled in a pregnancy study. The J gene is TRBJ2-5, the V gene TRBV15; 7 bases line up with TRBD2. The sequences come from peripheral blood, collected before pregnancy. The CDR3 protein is CATSRPNGGQETQYF. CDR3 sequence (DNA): TGTGCCACCAGCAGACCTAACGGGGGGCAAGAGACCCAGTACTTC.